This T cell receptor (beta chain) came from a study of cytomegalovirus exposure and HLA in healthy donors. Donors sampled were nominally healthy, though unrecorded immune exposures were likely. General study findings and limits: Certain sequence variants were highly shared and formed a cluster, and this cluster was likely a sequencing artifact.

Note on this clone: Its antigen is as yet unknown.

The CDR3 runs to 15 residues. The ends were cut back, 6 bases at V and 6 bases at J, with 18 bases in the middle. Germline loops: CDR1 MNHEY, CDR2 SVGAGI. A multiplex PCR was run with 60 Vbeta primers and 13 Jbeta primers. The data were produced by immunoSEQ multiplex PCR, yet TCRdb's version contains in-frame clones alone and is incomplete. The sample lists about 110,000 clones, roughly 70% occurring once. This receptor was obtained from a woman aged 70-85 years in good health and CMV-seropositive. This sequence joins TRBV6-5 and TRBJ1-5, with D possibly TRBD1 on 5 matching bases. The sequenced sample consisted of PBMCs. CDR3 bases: TGTGCCAGCAGCAAATATCAGGGTCATGGTCAGCCCCAGCATTTT. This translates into CASSKYQGHGQPQHF.